The next 25 T cell receptor beta chains were all read from a single sample in a study of blood T cell repertoires in COVID-19. Clones were sequenced by immunoSEQ multiplex PCR, and TCRdb holds only the in-frame ones, with some missing. The table shows some 310,000 clones, with about 90% occurring only once. The sample comprised peripheral blood. Receptor source: a woman in her forties with COVID-19, enrolled during active disease.

The genes are TRBV5-1 and TRBJ2-1; the match to TRBD2 covers 10 bases. The CDR3 totals 16 residues. The trim removed 4 bases at V and 8 bases at J, leaving 12 bases unmatched. The germline gives CDR1 SGHRS, CDR2 YFSETQ. CDR3 nucleotides: TGCGCCAGCAGCCTGAGCCTAGCGGGAGCGAGCGATGAGCAGTTCTTC. This encodes CASSLSLAGASDEQFF.

V gene TRBV5-1 combines with J gene TRBJ1-2; 7 bases map to TRBD1. J gave up 6 bases and V 0 bases, and 8 bases lay outside the gene matches. CDR1 is SGHRS and CDR2 is YFSETQ in the germline V gene. The CDR3 has 15 amino acids. The CDR3 is CASSLGVPTGNGYTF. The CDR3 DNA is TGCGCCAGCAGCTTGGGAGTCCCGACAGGGAATGGCTACACCTTC.

As concerns this clone: This sample also contains other DNA sequences that code for the same CDR3. This rearrangement joins TRBV7-9 to TRBJ2-7; 9 bases are shared with TRBD2. The J segment lost 6 bases and the V segment lost 1 base, leaving 1 base of the junction unmatched. From germline, CDR1 is SEHNR and CDR2 FQNEAQ (reference sequence). The CDR3 loop spans 13 amino acids. The CDR3 region has the DNA TGTGCCAGCAGCTTAGGGCGGGGGGGCGAGCAGTACTTC. Translation gives CASSLGRGGEQYF.

V usage is TRBV28 and J usage is TRBJ1-2; TRBD1 matches at 8 bases. The ends lost 7 bases at V and 2 bases at J; junction bases unmatched: 9. Germline CDR1 and CDR2: MDHEN and SYDVKM. The CDR3 spans 15 residues. CDR3 in amino acids: CASTQTGGENYGYTF. In DNA form, the CDR3 reads TGTGCCAGCACCCAAACAGGGGGTGAGAACTATGGCTACACCTTC.

J is TRBJ1-5 and V is TRBV7-2, with D possibly being TRBD1 (6 bases). Germline assignment: CDR1 SGHTA and CDR2 FQGNSA. The CDR3 has 18 amino acids. The V gene lost 0 bases and the J gene lost 0 bases, with 15 bases spanning the gap. The CDR3 coding sequence is TGTGCCAGCAGCTTAGCGCTAGGGGGGGTTGGTAGCAATCAGCCCCAGCATTTT. Protein product: CASSLALGGVGSNQPQHF.

V usage is TRBV28 and J usage is TRBJ1-2; 8 bases line up with TRBD1. Trimming at V came to 2 bases and at J to 8 bases, leaving 16 bases not matched to a gene. The CDR3 is made up of 17 amino acids. CDR1 and CDR2 from the germline V gene are MDHEN and SYDVKM. CDR3 coding DNA: TGTGCCAGCAGTTTAGTAGGGGACAGGACCTACAGAATGGGCTACACCTTC. Its translation: CASSLVGDRTYRMGYTF.

This CDR3 reads CATSRLAGAEETQYF. The CDR3 nucleotides read TGTGCCACCAGCAGGCTAGCGGGGGCGGAAGAGACCCAGTACTTC. The chain employs TRBV15 and TRBJ2-5, with TRBD2 matching 10 bases. V lost 3 bases to trimming and J lost 3 bases; unmatched junction nucleotides: 4. This CDR3 has 15 amino acids. CDR1 is LNHNV and CDR2 is YYDKDF in the germline V gene (reference sequence).

The V and J genes are TRBV28 and TRBJ1-5; 7 bases map to TRBD1. Germline V gene sequence: CDR1 MDHEN, CDR2 SYDVKM. The trim removed 6 bases at V and 4 bases at J, leaving 6 bases unmatched. This CDR3 contains 14 residues. The CDR3: CASSRTGQNQPQHF. CDR3 nucleotide sequence: TGTGCCAGCAGCCGGACAGGTCAGAATCAGCCCCAGCATTTT.

CDR3 DNA: TGTGCCGCCAGAGGGGGAAGCACAGATACGCAGTATTTT. Protein: CAARGGSTDTQYF. The chain combines TRBV12-3 or TRBV12-4 with TRBJ2-3; TRBD1 might be the D (6 bases). CDR3 length: 13 residues. Between the trimmed V and J ends, which lost 11 bases and 0 bases, there was a span of 12 bases.

The V call is TRBV28, the J call TRBJ2-2, with D perhaps TRBD1 (5 bases). This CDR3 has 15 amino acids. The germline CDR1 and CDR2 sequences are MDHEN and SYDVKM. V was clipped by 7 bases and J by 4 bases, with 16 bases between them. This chain's CDR3 is CASIGAAFSTGELFF. The DNA for the CDR3 is TGTGCCAGCATTGGGGCAGCGTTTAGCACCGGGGAGCTGTTTTTT.

CDR3 sequence (DNA): TGCGCCAGCAGTAGAGATCCCGGGATAGATAATTCACCCCTCCACTTT. Residues: CASSRDPGIDNSPLHF. J is TRBJ1-6 and V is TRBV4-1; D gene unclear. Germline V gives CDR1 MGHRA, CDR2 YSYEKL. The ends were cut back, 6 bases at V and 5 bases at J, with 17 bases in the middle. The CDR3 runs to 16 residues.

The V and J genes are TRBV10-3 and TRBJ1-1; unclear D gene. V lost 4 bases to trimming and J lost 3 bases, with 12 bases between them. This CDR3 has 14 amino acids. CDR1 is ENHRY, CDR2 SYGVKD, per germline. CDR3 DNA: TGTGCCATCAGTGGACCTGAGAGGGACACTGAAGCTTTCTTT. Amino acids: CAISGPERDTEAFF.

The chain employs TRBV27 and TRBJ2-1; TRBD1 is a possible D gene (6 bases). Germline V gene data show CDR1 as MNHEY and CDR2 as SMNVEV (reference sequence). V lost 0 bases to trimming and J lost 7 bases, with 10 bases between them. CDR3 length: 14 amino acids. The CDR3 is CASSLSDTGNEQFF. The CDR3 nucleotides are TGTGCCAGCAGTTTATCAGATACAGGGAATGAGCAGTTCTTC.

The chain joins TRBV19 to TRBJ1-5; the D gene is possibly TRBD1 (6 bases). This CDR3 is built from 15 residues. Trimming shortened V by 5 bases and J by 3 bases, and 14 bases separated the two germline ends. Per germline, CDR1 LNHDA and CDR2 SQIVND (reference sequence). CDR3 protein: CASSYTGTTNQPQHF. CDR3 DNA sequence: TGTGCCAGTAGTTATACCGGGACAACCAATCAGCCCCAGCATTTT.

The rearrangement links TRBV27 to TRBJ2-3, with D perhaps TRBD1 (5 bases). The germline V gene encodes CDR1 MNHEY and CDR2 SMNVEV (reference sequence). Trimming stripped 3 bases from V and 0 bases from J, with 13 bases between. The CDR3 has 16 amino acids. This chain's CDR3 is CASSFIAGSSTDTQYF. CDR3 nucleotides: TGTGCCAGCAGTTTTATCGCAGGGTCGAGCACAGATACGCAGTATTTT.

This sequence joins TRBV27 and TRBJ2-2, with D uncertain. Germline assignment: CDR1 MNHEY and CDR2 SMNVEV (reference sequence). The CDR3 spans 14 residues. V lost 1 base and J lost 5, with 8 bases in between. The CDR3 reads CASSLYQATGELFF. CDR3 nucleotide sequence: TGTGCCAGCAGTTTATACCAAGCGACCGGGGAGCTGTTTTTT.

The chain couples TRBV5-8 to TRBJ2-1; D perhaps matches TRBD1 (5 bases). There are 19 residues in the CDR3. V was trimmed by 0 bases and J by 5 bases, leaving 24 bases between them. CDR1 and CDR2 from the germline V gene are SGHTS and YDEGEE. CDR3 sequence: CASSLEDLRGLRWDNEQFF. CDR3 nucleotides: TGTGCCAGCAGCTTGGAAGACTTAAGGGGCCTACGATGGGACAATGAGCAGTTCTTC.

The chain carries TRBV5-1 and TRBJ1-6, with a tentative D call TRBD1 (5 bases). Per the germline V gene, CDR1 is SGHRS and CDR2 is YFSETQ. This CDR3 has 15 residues. V was clipped by 0 bases and J by 9 bases, with 13 bases between them. The CDR3 DNA sequence: TGCGCCAGCAGCTTGGTTGACAGTTCGTCTTCACCCCTCCACTTT. Translated: CASSLVDSSSSPLHF.

V usage is TRBV6-1 and J usage is TRBJ1-6; D might be TRBD1 (5 bases). Germline V gene data show CDR1 as MNHNS and CDR2 as SASEGT. V was trimmed by 6 bases and J by 6 bases, leaving 12 bases between them. This CDR3 has 14 residues. The chain's CDR3 is CASSPTASNSPLHF. CDR3 nucleotides: TGTGCCAGCAGCCCGACAGCGTCTAATTCACCCCTCCACTTT.

The chain is built from TRBV30 and TRBJ1-5, with D unclear. V lost 3 bases and J lost 2, with 17 bases in between. Germline assignment: CDR1 GTSNPN and CDR2 SVGIG (reference sequence). The CDR3 runs to 16 residues. CDR3 residues: CAWSSGRKGGNQPQHF. CDR3 DNA: TGTGCCTGGAGCTCGGGCCGCAAGGGAGGCAATCAGCCCCAGCATTTT.

CDR3 sequence (DNA): TGTGCCAGCAGCTTCCCTGGGGAGACTCAGCCCCAGCATTTT. Its translation is CASSFPGETQPQHF. The genes are TRBV5-6 and TRBJ1-5; D not certain. Trimming removed 2 bases from V and 6 bases from J, with 12 bases in between. Germline V gives CDR1 SGHDT, CDR2 YYEEEE. CDR3 size: 14 residues.

There are a few counts of this clone. The genes are TRBV7-2 and TRBJ1-1; D might be TRBD1 (6 bases). V shed 7 bases and J shed 1 base, with 19 bases lying between them. CDR1 is SGHTA, CDR2 FQGNSA, per germline. This CDR3 spans 16 amino acids. The CDR3 DNA follows: TGTGCCAGCACCGAGAAAGGGGGAATCCCGAACACTGAAGCTTTCTTT. Its translation: CASTEKGGIPNTEAFF.

V and J are TRBV27 and TRBJ2-3; TRBD1 matches at 11 bases. This CDR3 contains 16 residues. Trimming cost V 2 bases and J 1 base; bases outside gene matches: 2. Germline V gene data show CDR1 as MNHEY and CDR2 as SMNVEV (reference sequence). CDR3 amino acids: CASSLGTGGGTDTQYF. The DNA of the CDR3 is TGTGCCAGCAGTTTAGGGACAGGGGGTGGCACAGATACGCAGTATTTT.

The rearrangement links TRBV6-5 to TRBJ2-1; 9 bases agree with TRBD1. The CDR3 length is 15 residues. With V trimmed by 8 bases and J by 6 bases, 11 bases remained unmatched. Germline values: CDR1 MNHEY, CDR2 SVGAGI. CDR3 protein: CASRFGQGLVNEQFF. DNA for the CDR3: TGTGCCAGCCGATTTGGACAGGGGTTGGTCAATGAGCAGTTCTTC.

The chain links TRBV3-1 (or the pseudogene TRBV3-2) to TRBJ1-5; D possibly corresponds to TRBD1 (5 bases). The CDR3 runs 14 residues. Trimming pared 1 base from V and 7 bases from J, leaving 11 bases between. The V gene's germline CDR1 is LGHDT and CDR2 YNNKEL (reference sequence). CDR3 sequence: CASSQAGDSQPQHF. The CDR3 nucleotides read TGTGCCAGCAGCCAAGCGGGGGACTCGCAGCCCCAGCATTTT.